This is a list of T cell receptor beta chains from one sample in a study of response to subunit inactivated influenza vaccine. TCRdb recomputed calls from the RT-PCR reads with MiXCR, one row per CDR3 protein. Of about 190,000 distinct CDR3 sequences listed, approximately 15% are singletons. The material was CD8+ T cells sorted from PBMCs, obtained roughly 5 days after vaccination. These receptor sequences come from a man aged 45-60 years who received an inactivated influenza vaccine. Each CDR3 is given with its conserved first and last residue.

>TRBJ2-3|TRBV7-2
CATRCGEATDTQYF
>TRBJ2-1|TRBV9
CASSVGVSEGNEQFF
>TRBJ2-5|TRBV5-1
CASSKEREPRTQYF
>TRBJ2-2|TRBV19
CASSTPSATTGELFF
>TRBJ2-1|TRBV7-9
CASSPRTSHSYNEQFF
>TRBJ1-5|TRBV12-3/TRBV12-4
CASSTTSYQPQHF
>TRBJ2-1|TRBV15
CATSSSEGSNEQFF
>TRBJ2-7|TRBV11-1
CASRGLGGTYEQYF
>TRBJ2-2|TRBV14
CASSQVQGYTGELFF
>TRBJ2-1|TRBV11-2
CASSLLASGRGYEQFF
>TRBJ1-2|TRBV5-4
CASSLDWGSGYTF
>TRBJ2-1|TRBV4-2
CASSQATSGRGNEQFF
>TRBJ1-1|TRBV24-1
CATSSTGSEAFF
>TRBJ2-1|TRBV25-1
CASSQYIAAPVNEQFF
>TRBJ2-1|TRBV5-1
CASSLGSGWTSADNEQFF
>TRBJ2-3|TRBV10-2
CASSDIGVDTQYF
>TRBJ2-7|TRBV12-3/TRBV12-4
CASSIRRAEQYF
>TRBJ2-7|TRBV7-9
CASSFSRAALSYEQYF
>TRBJ1-1|TRBV3-1
CASNQAGVTEAFF
>TRBJ2-1|TRBV6-5
CASSYSHDWGTEQFF
>TRBJ1-1|TRBV7-6
CASSLEAGLGDTEAFF
>TRBJ2-5|TRBV6-5
CASSYSGAGGETQYF
>TRBJ2-7|TRBV6-1
CASKSTGPFPLDEQYF
>TRBJ2-7|TRBV29-1
CSVEGNRGDEQYF
>TRBJ2-7|TRBV5-5
CASSLNNYEQYF
>TRBJ2-3|TRBV6-5
CASSYSGQGSPDTQYF
>TRBJ2-2|TRBV12-3/TRBV12-4
CASSLFGGQHTGELFF
>TRBJ2-1|TRBV29-1
CSVRGGSYNEQFF
>TRBJ2-3|TRBV9
CASSVAGRDYSTDTQYF
>TRBJ2-7|TRBV5-6
CASSSGTIYEQYF
>TRBJ2-2|TRBV2
CASSEIQAPNTGELFF
>TRBJ1-1|TRBV4-2
CASSQVPENTEAFF
>TRBJ2-1|TRBV20-1
CSARDLSFQGGYHNEQFF
>TRBJ1-3|TRBV7-2
CASSLRTRGSGNTIYF
>TRBJ2-7|TRBV6-2/TRBV6-3
CASRSPGYEQYF
>TRBJ2-3|TRBV7-8
CASSSIIPRGVEGLGTQYF
>TRBJ2-4|TRBV6-1
CASTPIAGGENIQYF
>TRBJ2-7|TRBV7-2
CASSLGVTGPGDEQYF
>TRBJ1-4|TRBV30
CAWSGGTVDEKLFF
>TRBJ2-1|TRBV18
CASSPSRGAGGDNEQFF
>TRBJ2-3|TRBV29-1
CSVKYAPGLEIFTQYF
>TRBJ1-6|TRBV20-1
CSAREINNSPLHF
>TRBJ2-4|TRBV7-9
CASSHEGGGQRGIQYF
>TRBJ2-5|TRBV28
CASSLHLAGVLETQYF
>TRBJ1-2|TRBV7-9
CASSLGTGNIGGYTF
>TRBJ2-2|TRBV20-1
CSAGRAGENHGELFF
>TRBJ1-2|TRBV5-6
CASSSGPGVSYGYTF
>TRBJ2-7|TRBV20-1
CSARGGNRGTPYEQYF
>TRBJ2-5|TRBV28
CASSSPSRGRVRETQYF
>TRBJ2-5|TRBV24-1
CATEQGDGTQYF
>TRBJ2-7|TRBV7-2
CASSLGGPTIYEQYF
>TRBJ2-7|TRBV7-9
CAGSLTSGDEQYF
>TRBJ1-1|TRBV4-2
CASSQAGGANTEAFF
>TRBJ2-7|TRBV28
CASREEGGYEQYF
>TRBJ2-1|TRBV6-1
CASQLAGAYNEQFF